Listed here are 25 T cell receptor beta chains from one sample, sequenced in a study of molecular identifiers for immune sequencing clone quantification. TCRdb redid the calling of the PCR reads with MiXCR, one entry per CDR3 protein. The sample has more than 95,000 distinct CDR3 sequences; 24% are singletons. The specimen sequenced was naive CD8+ T cells from blood, with Jurkat cell RNA spiked in. Subset specified: FACS-sorted CD8+CD4-CCR7+CD45RA+ naive T cells. The receptors shown here come from a human donor in good health. Some libraries in this study had Jurkat cell RNA spiked in.

Concerning this clonotype: This clone may be a read error of a much larger clone one base away. The genes are TRBV25-1 and TRBJ2-7; tentatively, D is TRBD2 (5 bases). Germline CDR1 MGHDK, CDR2 SYGVNS. V was pared by 4 bases and J by 2 bases, with 15 bases between. The CDR3 runs to 15 residues. The CDR3 nucleotides are TGTGCCAGCAGTGCCTTCGGACTGTTGACCTACGAGCAGTACTTC. Its protein is CASSAFGLLTYEQYF.

This clonotype has ten or more counts. The V and J genes are TRBV6-2 or TRBV6-3 and TRBJ1-5; D may be TRBD1 (6 bases). V lost 3 bases and J 5 bases, leaving 14 bases between the germline ends. This CDR3 region has 15 residues. Germline assignment: CDR1 MNHEY and CDR2 SVGEGT. This CDR3 is CASSYIGQIDQPQHF. The CDR3 DNA follows: TGTGCCAGCAGTTATATCGGACAGATAGATCAGCCCCAGCATTTT.

At least ten counts were recorded for this clonotype. The chain combines TRBV20-1 with TRBJ2-1, with D possibly being TRBD1 (6 bases). The CDR3 sequence is 13 residues long. Germline lookup yields CDR1 DFQATT and CDR2 SNEGSKA (reference sequence). V lost 6 bases to trimming and J lost 2 bases, with 11 bases between them. CDR3 bases: TGCAGTGCAAGCCGGGACACCTACAATGAGCAGTTCTTC. Translating it yields CSASRDTYNEQFF.

This clonotype has at least ten counts. The chain has TRBV7-9 and TRBJ2-7, with TRBD1 matching over 7 bases. Trimming removed 0 bases from V and 0 bases from J; junction bases left unmatched: 2. CDR1 is SEHNR and CDR2 is FQNEAQ in the germline V gene (reference sequence). CDR3 length: 15 residues. The CDR3 sequence: CASSLAGGSSYEQYF. The CDR3 DNA reads as TGTGCCAGCAGCTTAGCAGGGGGCAGCTCCTACGAGCAGTACTTC.

This clonotype was picked up a small number of times. It may be a read error: a sequence one base away is much more abundant. This chain uses TRBV28 with TRBJ2-7; perhaps TRBD2 as D (5 bases). CDR1 is MDHEN, CDR2 SYDVKM, per germline. The CDR3 is made up of 12 amino acids. The CDR3 loop is CASSAVRVERYF. In DNA form, the CDR3 reads TGTGCCAGCAGCGCCGTGCGGGTCGAGCGGTACTTC.

As concerns this clonotype: A much larger clone sits a single nucleotide away, making a read error possible. The chain couples TRBV10-1 to TRBJ2-2; unclear D gene. Germline V gene data show CDR1 as WNHNN and CDR2 as SYGVQD (reference sequence). The ends were cut back, 3 bases at V and 4 bases at J, with 6 bases in the middle. The CDR3 has 13 amino acids. CDR3 DNA sequence: TGCGCCAGCAGTGAACTAAGCACCGGGGAGCTGTTTTTT. This gives the protein CASSELSTGELFF.

This clonotype was recorded a few times. This chain uses TRBV4-1 with TRBJ1-2; D might be TRBD1 (5 bases). The CDR3 consists of 13 residues. Germline V gene lookup returns CDR1 MGHRA and CDR2 YSYEKL. Trimming removed 4 bases from V and 5 bases from J, with 11 bases in between. The CDR3 region has the DNA TGCGCCAGCAGCCCGGGACGGACGTATGGCTACACCTTC. Its translation: CASSPGRTYGYTF.

The chain has TRBV10-3 and TRBJ2-3, with 9 nucleotides matching TRBD2. Germline V gene data show CDR1 as ENHRY and CDR2 as SYGVKD. With V trimmed by 0 bases and J by 0 bases, 13 bases remained unmatched. This CDR3 comprises 20 residues. The CDR3 sequence: CAISESAVGLAGTSTDTQYF. The CDR3 DNA is TGTGCCATCAGTGAGTCTGCAGTAGGTCTAGCGGGGACTAGCACAGATACGCAGTATTTT.

Details on this clonotype: The germline gene is not matched at one end of the junction; a read error may be the cause. The chain couples TRBV13 to TRBJ1-1; D gene uncertain. CDR3 length equals 16 residues. CDR1 is PRHDT and CDR2 is FYEKMQ in the germline V gene (reference sequence). The CDR3, as DNA: TGTGCCAGCAGCCACAGTGAGTGGCTCATGAACACTGAAGCTCTCTTT. This sequence encodes CASSHSEWLMNTEALF.

Remarks on this clonotype: A much bigger clone sits one base away, suggesting this may be a read error. The V call is TRBV6-5, the J call TRBJ1-5; D is unresolved. CDR3 length: 14 amino acids. Germline V lookup: CDR1 MNHEY, CDR2 SVGAGI. V lost 10 bases and J 4 bases, leaving 17 bases between the germline ends. CDR3 loop: CANSLRASNQPQHF. CDR3 DNA: TGTGCCAACAGCCTACGGGCCTCAAATCAGCCCCAGCATTTT.

To note about this clonotype: A junction end diverges from the germline sequence, so it may reflect a read error. The chain combines TRBV6-2 or TRBV6-3 with TRBJ1-5; unclear D gene. There are 20 residues in the CDR3. CDR1 and CDR2 (germline): MNHEY, SVGEGT. The CDR3 protein is CASGYQRTSPDSRRSQPQHF. Here the CDR3 DNA reads TGTGCCAGCGGTTACCAACGTACGAGCCCGGACTCTCGGCGCAGTCAGCCCCAGCATTTT.

For this clonotype: A much larger clone is a single base away; this may be a read error. The V call is TRBV4-2, the J call TRBJ2-1; 8 bases align to TRBD2. The CDR3 consists of 15 residues. Germline loops: CDR1 LGHNA, CDR2 YNFKEQ. CDR3 loop: CASSQRSGTDNGQFF. The CDR3 DNA follows: TGTGCCAGCAGCCAACGTAGCGGGACCGACAATGGGCAGTTCTTC.

Concerning this clonotype: The junction shows a germline mismatch at one end, possibly a read error. J is TRBJ2-1 and V is TRBV27; TRBD2 aligns across 8 bases. The CDR3 is 16 residues long. Germline V gene sequence: CDR1 MNHEY, CDR2 SMNVEV (reference sequence). The DNA of the CDR3 is TGTGCCGGCAGTTCAGCCGGGGTAGCGGGGCCCAATGAGCAGTTCTTC. The encoded protein is CAGSSAGVAGPNEQFF.

This clonotype was seen at least ten times. This chain connects TRBV28 to TRBJ1-2; no clear D. V lost 6 bases and J lost 8, with 16 bases in between. The CDR3 runs to 13 residues. CDR1 is MDHEN, CDR2 SYDVKM, per germline. The CDR3 DNA sequence: TGTGCCAGCAGATCCCGGTCGGGGAAGGGCTACACCTTC. Translating gives CASRSRSGKGYTF.

A word on this clonotype: This clone may be a read error of a much larger clone one base away. The V and J genes are TRBV27 and TRBJ2-6; D may be TRBD1 or TRBD2 (5 bases each). The CDR3 has 14 amino acids. CDR1 and CDR2 (germline): MNHEY, SMNVEV (reference sequence). The CDR3 nucleotides are TGTGCCAGCAGTCCGGACTCTGGGGCCAGCGTCCTGACTTTC. It yields the protein CASSPDSGASVLTF.

V gene TRBV20-1 combines with J gene TRBJ2-1, with D possibly TRBD2 on 5 matching bases. The ends were cut back, 5 bases at V and 1 base at J, with 21 bases in the middle. Germline CDR1 and CDR2: DFQATT and SNEGSKA (reference sequence). CDR3 length equals 17 residues. The DNA for the CDR3 is TGCAGTGCTGCCCTCCTTAGCGACAAAGGGTCCTACAATGAGCAGTTCTTC. It encodes CSAALLSDKGSYNEQFF.

This clonotype was detected once. This may stem from a read error, because a much larger clone lies one nucleotide away. The chain couples TRBV7-2 to TRBJ2-1; D gene uncertain. CDR1 is SGHTA and CDR2 is FQGNSA in the germline V gene. The CDR3 is 14 residues long. The ends were cut back, 1 base at V and 3 bases at J, with 7 bases in the middle. CDR3 nucleotide sequence: TGTGCCAGCAGCTTAGACGGCTACTACAATGAGCAGTTCTTC. Translated, it gives CASSLDGYYNEQFF.

This clonotype was observed at least ten times. The J gene is TRBJ2-7, the V gene TRBV5-1, with unresolved D. Germline V gene lookup returns CDR1 SGHRS and CDR2 YFSETQ. The germline V and J ends were trimmed by 4 bases and 3 bases, with 5 bases remaining between them. This CDR3 is 11 amino acids long. The chain's CDR3 is CASSTHYEQYF. The CDR3, as DNA: TGCGCCAGCAGCACCCACTACGAGCAGTACTTC.

In the case of this clonotype: This may be a read error: a much more frequent sequence differs by one nucleotide. V usage is TRBV4-3 and J usage is TRBJ1-3, with a tentative D call TRBD1 (6 bases). The V gene's germline CDR1 is LGHNA and CDR2 YSLEER. The germline V and J ends were trimmed by 8 bases and 3 bases, with 14 bases remaining between them. This CDR3 is built from 14 residues. CDR3 DNA: TGCGCCAGCGGCAGGGGCCATATTGGAAACACCATATATTTT. As protein: CASGRGHIGNTIYF.

This clonotype was counted only a few times. A much larger clone differs by one base, so this may be a read error. The chain combines TRBV30 with TRBJ1-1, with a weak D call TRBD1 (5 bases). The CDR3 contains 15 residues. Germline V lookup: CDR1 GTSNPN, CDR2 SVGIG (reference sequence). The CDR3 spells CARSDTGLMGTEAFF. CDR3 bases: TGTGCCCGGAGCGATACGGGACTTATGGGGACTGAAGCTTTCTTT.

This clonotype was seen at least ten times. V usage is TRBV6-2 or TRBV6-3 and J usage is TRBJ1-5; D not resolved. Germline V gene sequence: CDR1 MNHEY, CDR2 SVGEGT. Deletions cut 6 bases from V and 7 bases from J, with 13 bases between. The CDR3 extends over 13 amino acids. CDR3 in DNA: TGTGCCAGCAGCTGGCGGGAGAGGCAGCCCCAGCATTTT. Residues: CASSWRERQPQHF.

The V gene is TRBV7-9, the J gene TRBJ2-5; D perhaps matches TRBD2 (6 bases). V lost 6 bases, J lost 5 bases, and 25 bases lay in between. The germline V gene encodes CDR1 SEHNR and CDR2 FQNEAQ (reference sequence). The CDR3 contains 17 residues. The CDR3 DNA sequence: TGTGCCAGCAGTCCTGATCTTGCGGGACTTTTAGGGGAGACCCAGTACTTC. It encodes CASSPDLAGLLGETQYF.

This clonotype was seen a few times. The chain carries TRBV27 and TRBJ2-3; 7 bases align to TRBD2. CDR1 MNHEY and CDR2 SMNVEV come from the germline V gene (reference sequence). The length of the CDR3 is 15 residues. V dropped 4 bases and J dropped 2; count of bases not matched to a gene: 6. The CDR3 DNA is TGTGCCAGCAGTTCCCTAGCGGATATCACAGATACGCAGTATTTT. Amino acid sequence: CASSSLADITDTQYF.

Turning to this clonotype: A read error is possible here, since a much larger clone lies one base away. V is TRBV14 and J is TRBJ2-5; either TRBD1 or TRBD2 may fit D (5 bases each). This CDR3 has 17 amino acids. Trimming cost V 0 bases and J 5 bases, with 19 bases left between them. Per the germline V gene, CDR1 is SGHDN and CDR2 is FVKESK. The CDR3 DNA reads TGTGCCAGCAGCCAAGATCCGGTTGGCTGGGGGTCTGAGACCCAGTACTTC. Translated: CASSQDPVGWGSETQYF.

Note on this clonotype: This clone may be a read error of a much larger clone one base away. The chain links TRBV30 to TRBJ2-3; 8 bases line up with TRBD2. This CDR3 is built from 15 residues. Germline assignment: CDR1 GTSNPN and CDR2 SVGIG (reference sequence). Trimming took 8 bases from V and 3 from J; bases not matched to a gene: 13. The CDR3 nucleotides read TGTGCCGGCACTAGAGCGGGAGCAAGAACAGATACGCAGTATTTT. Translating gives CAGTRAGARTDTQYF.